The 22 T cell receptor beta chains below come from one sample, sequenced in a study of shared clonotypes between healthy human individuals. Some clones are missing from TCRdb's copy, which holds only in-frame ones; the method was immunoSEQ multiplex PCR. The table lists roughly 2.1 million clones, around 93% of them singletons. CD8 cells regarded as naive lacked CD45RO, were positively chosen for CCR7, and omitted terminally differentiated effector memory CD45RA+ cells. The sample consisted of naive CD8+ T cells from PBMCs. The receptors were gathered from a young man in good health. Some clones in this sample may be carry-over from other donors' samples.

V gene TRBV4-3 combines with J gene TRBJ2-7; no reliable D call. CDR3 length equals 13 residues. The germline gives CDR1 LGHNA, CDR2 YSLEER. V was shortened by 3 bases and J by 6 bases, with 12 bases between the two germline ends. The CDR3 DNA is TGCGCCAGCAGCCACTCGCCCGGGCGCGAGCAGTACTTC. Its protein is CASSHSPGREQYF.

This clone was seen only once. The chain employs TRBV28 and TRBJ2-1, with D hard to call. Between the trimmed V and J ends, which lost 3 bases and 6 bases, there was a span of 9 bases. Germline values: CDR1 MDHEN, CDR2 SYDVKM. This CDR3 comprises 13 residues. This chain's CDR3 is CASSLARSNEQFF. CDR3 DNA sequence: TGTGCCAGCAGTTTGGCACGGTCCAATGAGCAGTTCTTC.

On this clone: This sample includes further DNA sequences coding for the same CDR3. The V call is TRBV9, the J call TRBJ2-5; D is uncertain. CDR3 length: 11 residues. Trimming removed 3 bases at V and 5 bases at J, with 5 bases between. CDR1 SGDLS and CDR2 YYNGEE come from the germline V gene. The DNA for the CDR3 is TGTGCCAGCAGCGCTGGGGAGACCCAGTACTTC. Its translation: CASSAGETQYF.

The V and J genes are TRBV6-5 and TRBJ1-2, with D uncertain. Trimming pared 2 bases from V and 12 bases from J, leaving 10 bases between. Germline loops: CDR1 MNHEY, CDR2 SVGAGI. This CDR3 spans 11 amino acids. CDR3 protein: CASSYLGNHTF. CDR3 coding DNA: TGTGCCAGCAGTTACCTTGGGAACCACACCTTC.

The chain links TRBV7-2 to TRBJ2-3; the D gene is possibly TRBD2 (5 bases). The CDR3 runs to 16 residues. Per the germline V gene, CDR1 is SGHTA and CDR2 is FQGNSA. Trimming shortened V by 0 bases and J by 1 base, and 11 bases separated the two germline ends. CDR3: CASSLARVWGTDTQYF. DNA of the CDR3: TGTGCCAGCAGCTTAGCGAGGGTGTGGGGCACAGATACGCAGTATTTT. Complete variable domain (other parts from reference TRBV7-2 and TRBJ2-3): GAGVSQSPSNKVTEKGKDVELRCDPISGHTALYWYRQSLGQGLEFLIYFQGNSAPDKSGLPSDRFSAERTGGSVSTLTIQRTQQEDSAVYLCASSLARVWGTDTQYFGPGTRLTVL.

The rearrangement links TRBV6-6 to TRBJ2-1, with D unresolved. Germline lookup yields CDR1 MNHNY and CDR2 SVGAGI (reference sequence). The CDR3 is made up of 13 amino acids. V gave up 2 bases and J gave up 1 base, with 3 bases separating them. CDR3 nucleotide sequence: TGTGCCAGCAGTTACGTTTCCTACAATGAGCAGTTCTTC. Amino acids: CASSYVSYNEQFF.

The CDR3 loop reads CASSRGGTLSLYGYTF. DNA of the CDR3: TGTGCCAGCAGCCGAGGAGGGACACTCTCTCTCTATGGCTACACCTTC. The chain uses TRBV5-6 and TRBJ1-2, with D perhaps matching TRBD1 (6 bases). CDR1 is SGHDT and CDR2 is YYEEEE in the germline V gene. CDR3 length: 16 amino acids. Trimming cost V 4 bases and J 4 bases, with 20 bases left between them. The complete variable domain, with remaining parts taken from reference TRBV5-6 and TRBJ1-2, reads DAGVTQSPTHLIKTRGQQVTLRCSPKSGHDTVSWYQQALGQGPQFIFQYYEEEERQRGNFPDRFSGHQFPNYSSELNVNALLLGDSALYLCASSRGGTLSLYGYTFGSGTRLTVV.

The chain combines TRBV10-3 with TRBJ1-2; unclear D gene. This CDR3 contains 12 residues. Trimming cost V 4 bases and J 8 bases, with 11 bases left between them. CDR1 is ENHRY and CDR2 is SYGVKD in the germline V gene. DNA for the CDR3: TGTGCCATCAGTGCAGGAAACGTGGGCTACACCTTC. Its translation: CAISAGNVGYTF.

V gene TRBV2 combines with J gene TRBJ2-1; D is undetermined. The CDR3 has 14 residues. Trimming removed 4 bases from V and 1 base from J, with 8 bases in between. Germline CDR1 and CDR2: SNHLY and FYNNEI. CDR3 nucleotide sequence: TGTGCCAGCAGTGTTTTTCGATCCTACAATGAGCAGTTCTTC. This sequence encodes CASSVFRSYNEQFF.

About this clone: Because the CDR3's place on the DNA is in doubt, the DNA is left out and the CDR3 is given as listed by TCRdb. The chain carries TRBV30 and TRBJ2-7; TRBD1 is the table's D call, not checked against the DNA. CDR1 is GTSNPN and CDR2 is SVGIG in the germline V gene (reference sequence). With termini counted, the CDR3 has 14 amino acids. CDR3 protein: CAWSWTGDIFWQYF.

The gene calls are TRBV28 and TRBJ1-5, with D unclear. V lost 8 bases to trimming and J lost 4 bases, with 15 bases between them. The germline gives CDR1 MDHEN, CDR2 SYDVKM. The CDR3 has 14 amino acids. Written as DNA, the CDR3 is TGTGCCAGCGCCTCTCCTGGCCAAAATCAGCCCCAGCATTTT. It codes for CASASPGQNQPQHF.

This clone occurred once. The V gene is TRBV27, the J gene TRBJ1-2; maybe TRBD1 (6 bases). The CDR3 runs to 16 residues. V shed 5 bases and J shed 5 bases, with 21 bases lying between them. CDR1 MNHEY and CDR2 SMNVEV come from the germline V gene (reference sequence). CDR3 region: CASSPLWTEGLYGYTF. Here the CDR3 DNA reads TGTGCCAGCAGTCCGCTATGGACAGAGGGACTATATGGCTACACCTTC.

The chain links TRBV7-9 to TRBJ2-7; D tentatively reads TRBD1 or TRBD2 (5 bases each). The CDR3 has 16 amino acids. CDR1 SEHNR and CDR2 FQNEAQ come from the germline V gene (reference sequence). V lost 5 bases, J lost 7 bases, and 24 bases lay in between. DNA for the CDR3: TGTGCCAGCAGCCTGGGGGTTCCGGGACCCCAAGGGGAGCAGTACTTC. As protein: CASSLGVPGPQGEQYF.

CDR3 sequence (DNA): TGTGCCAGCAGCCCCGCCTCGGGACAGGGGAACACTGAAGCTTTCTTT. This encodes CASSPASGQGNTEAFF. This chain joins TRBV14 and TRBJ1-1, with 9 bases matching TRBD1. Germline CDR1 SGHDN, CDR2 FVKESK. The V segment lost 4 bases and the J segment 1 base; nucleotides outside the gene matches: 7. The length of the CDR3 is 16 residues.

The table lists this clone with a count of one. The chain combines TRBV4-1 with TRBJ1-2; 8 positions match TRBD1. This CDR3 region has 15 residues. CDR1 MGHRA and CDR2 YSYEKL come from the germline V gene. J lost 6 bases, V lost 4 bases, and 10 bases had no gene match. This chain's CDR3 is CASSRSPGQGDGYTF. CDR3 coding DNA: TGCGCCAGCAGCCGGTCACCCGGACAGGGAGATGGCTACACCTTC.

The chain employs TRBV13 and TRBJ1-5; D ambiguous. This CDR3 is built from 14 residues. The germline V gene has CDR1 PRHDT and CDR2 FYEKMQ (reference sequence). V lost 0 bases and J lost 4, with 7 bases in between. Written as DNA, the CDR3 is TGTGCCAGCAGCTTAGGGCAGGAGAATCAGCCCCAGCATTTT. As protein: CASSLGQENQPQHF.

The chain carries TRBV7-8 and TRBJ2-7, with TRBD1 matching over 8 bases. The germline CDR1 and CDR2 sequences are SGHVS and FQNEAQ. The CDR3 is made up of 15 amino acids. V lost 4 bases, J lost 5 bases, and 10 bases stayed unmatched. This CDR3 reads CASSSWTGLGNEQYF. DNA of the CDR3: TGTGCCAGCAGCTCCTGGACAGGGCTAGGGAACGAGCAGTACTTC.

The rearrangement links TRBV2 to TRBJ2-7; a possible D gene is TRBD1 (6 bases). This CDR3 is built from 14 residues. CDR1 is SNHLY, CDR2 FYNNEI, per germline. Between the trimmed V and J ends, which lost 6 bases and 4 bases, there was a span of 16 bases. The CDR3 coding sequence is TGTGCCAGCAGCTTAGGCCGACAGGCTTACGAGCAGTACTTC. Encoded protein: CASSLGRQAYEQYF.

The chain is built from TRBV19 and TRBJ1-5; possible D gene TRBD1, 5 bases. With 6 bases removed from V and 4 bases from J, the gap between germline ends came to 16 bases. In germline, CDR1 is LNHDA, CDR2 SQIVND (reference sequence). The CDR3 covers 15 residues. CDR3: CASSPLTRGNQPQHF. The CDR3 nucleotides read TGTGCCAGTAGCCCTCTGACTAGGGGAAATCAGCCCCAGCATTTT.

This clone was seen a single time. Different DNA sequences within this sample yield the same CDR3. This chain connects TRBV29-1 to TRBJ2-7; 7 bases align to TRBD1. V lost 2 bases to trimming and J lost 2 bases; unmatched junction nucleotides: 3. CDR3 length equals 13 residues. Germline CDR1 is SQVTM and CDR2 is ANQGSEA. For the CDR3, the DNA is TGCAGCGTTGAAAAGGGACAGCCCTACGAGCAGTACTTC. Protein: CSVEKGQPYEQYF.

The rearrangement uses TRBV19 and TRBJ1-1; D perhaps matches TRBD1 (6 bases). CDR3 length equals 12 residues. Germline V gene data show CDR1 as LNHDA and CDR2 as SQIVND (reference sequence). The ends were cut back, 1 base at V and 11 bases at J, with 11 bases in the middle. The CDR3 here is CASSIAQGKAFF. Written as DNA, the CDR3 is TGTGCCAGTAGTATAGCACAGGGAAAGGCTTTCTTT. Looking up the rest from reference TRBV19 and TRBJ1-1 gives the full variable domain: DGGITQSPKYLFRKEGQNVTLSCEQNLNHDAMYWYRQDPGQGLRLIYYSQIVNDFQKGDIAEGYSVSREKKESFPLTVTSAQKNPTAFYLCASSIAQGKAFFGQGTRLTVV.

The gene calls are TRBV4-3 and TRBJ1-5, with D unresolved. This CDR3 has 15 amino acids. Trimming shortened V by 3 bases and J by 1 base, and 10 bases separated the two germline ends. The germline CDR1 and CDR2 sequences are LGHNA and YSLEER. As DNA, the CDR3 is TGCGCCAGCAGCCAGAGTGCGTTGAGCAATCAGCCCCAGCATTTT. Its translation: CASSQSALSNQPQHF.